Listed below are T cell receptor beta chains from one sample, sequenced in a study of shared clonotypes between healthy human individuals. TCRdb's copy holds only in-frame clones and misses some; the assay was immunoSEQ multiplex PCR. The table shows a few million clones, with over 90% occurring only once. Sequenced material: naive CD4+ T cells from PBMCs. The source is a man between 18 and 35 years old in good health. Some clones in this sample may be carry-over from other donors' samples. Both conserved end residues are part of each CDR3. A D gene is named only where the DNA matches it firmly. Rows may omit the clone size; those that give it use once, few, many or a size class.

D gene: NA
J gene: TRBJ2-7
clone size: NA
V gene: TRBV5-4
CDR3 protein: CASSQSDSYEQYF
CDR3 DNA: TGTGCCAGCAGCCAATCAGACAGCTACGAGCAGTACTTC

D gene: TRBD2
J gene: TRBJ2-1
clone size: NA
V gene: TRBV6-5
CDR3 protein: CASWEGLAGVNEQFF
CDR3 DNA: TGTGCCAGCTGGGAAGGACTAGCGGGAGTCAATGAGCAGTTCTTC

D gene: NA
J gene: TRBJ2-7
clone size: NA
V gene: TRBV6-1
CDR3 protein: CASSEVGGDRDEQYF
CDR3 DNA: TGTGCCAGCAGTGAAGTAGGGGGAGATCGGGACGAGCAGTACTTC

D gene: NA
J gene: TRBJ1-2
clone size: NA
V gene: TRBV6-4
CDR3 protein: CASSEQGRGYGYTF
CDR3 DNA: TGTGCCAGCAGTGAACAGGGTCGGGGCTATGGCTACACCTTC

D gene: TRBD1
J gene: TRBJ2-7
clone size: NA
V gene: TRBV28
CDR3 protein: CASIRGQGLHEQYF
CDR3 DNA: TGTGCCAGCATTCGTGGACAGGGTCTCCACGAGCAGTACTTC

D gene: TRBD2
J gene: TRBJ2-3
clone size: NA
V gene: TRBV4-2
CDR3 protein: CASSPGTSGGGDTQYF
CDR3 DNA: TGTGCCAGCAGCCCGGGGACTAGCGGAGGCGGGGATACGCAGTATTTT

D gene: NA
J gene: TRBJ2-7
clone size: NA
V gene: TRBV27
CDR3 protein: CASSPVLQSYEQYF
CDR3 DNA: TGTGCCAGCAGCCCAGTTTTACAATCCTACGAGCAGTACTTC

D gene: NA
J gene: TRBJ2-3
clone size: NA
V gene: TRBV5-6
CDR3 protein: CASSLARLEMVDTQYF
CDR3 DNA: TGTGCCAGCAGCTTGGCGCGGCTCGAGATGGTGGATACGCAGTATTTT

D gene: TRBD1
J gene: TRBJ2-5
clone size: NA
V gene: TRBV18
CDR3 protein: CASSSDREETQYF
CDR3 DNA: TGTGCCAGCTCATCGGACAGGGAAGAGACCCAGTACTTC

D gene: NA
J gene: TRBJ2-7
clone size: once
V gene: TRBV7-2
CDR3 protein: CASSPLVPYEQYF
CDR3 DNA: TGTGCCAGCAGCCCGTTAGTACCCTACGAGCAGTACTTC

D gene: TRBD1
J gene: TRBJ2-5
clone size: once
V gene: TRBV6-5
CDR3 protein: CASSRRTGLETQYF
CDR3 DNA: TGTGCCAGCAGTCGCCGGACAGGGCTGGAGACCCAGTACTTC

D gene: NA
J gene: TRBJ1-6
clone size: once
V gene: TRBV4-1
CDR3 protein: CASSQGGRERGSPLHF
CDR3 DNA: TGCGCCAGCAGCCAAGGGGGAAGGGAGCGGGGTTCACCCCTCCACTTT

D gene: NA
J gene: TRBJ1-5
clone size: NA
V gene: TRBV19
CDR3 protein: CASSPVGAASNQPQHF
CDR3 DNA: TGTGCCAGTAGCCCGGTGGGGGCGGCGAGCAATCAGCCCCAGCATTTT

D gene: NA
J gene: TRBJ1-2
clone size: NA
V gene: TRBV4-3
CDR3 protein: CASSQDGGLSYGYTF
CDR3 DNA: TGCGCCAGCAGCCAAGATGGAGGGCTAAGCTATGGCTACACCTTC

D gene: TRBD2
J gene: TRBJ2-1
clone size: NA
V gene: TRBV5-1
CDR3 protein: CASSPGLAGDEQFF
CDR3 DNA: TGCGCCAGCAGCCCTGGACTAGCGGGAGACGAGCAGTTCTTC

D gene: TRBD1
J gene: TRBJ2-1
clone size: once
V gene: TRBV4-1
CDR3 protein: CASSQESWDRSRNEQFF
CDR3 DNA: TGCGCCAGCAGCCAAGAATCCTGGGACAGGTCTAGGAATGAGCAGTTCTTC

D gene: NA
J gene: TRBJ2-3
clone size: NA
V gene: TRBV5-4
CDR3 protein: CASSVGLGEDTQYF
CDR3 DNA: TGTGCCAGCAGCGTAGGACTGGGGGAAGATACGCAGTATTTT

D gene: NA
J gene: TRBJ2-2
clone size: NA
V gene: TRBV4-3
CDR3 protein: CASSQVFFRGGNTGELFF
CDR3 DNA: TGCGCCAGCAGCCAAGTATTTTTCAGGGGCGGCAACACCGGGGAGCTGTTTTTT

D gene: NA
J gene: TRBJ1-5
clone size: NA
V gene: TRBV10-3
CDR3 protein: CAIKGSSNQPQHF
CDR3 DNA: TGTGCCATCAAGGGTTCCAGCAATCAGCCCCAGCATTTT

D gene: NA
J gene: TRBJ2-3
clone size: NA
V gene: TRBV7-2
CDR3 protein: CASRRVGGGSTDTQYF
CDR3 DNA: TGTGCCAGCAGGCGGGTGGGGGGAGGTAGCACAGATACGCAGTATTTT

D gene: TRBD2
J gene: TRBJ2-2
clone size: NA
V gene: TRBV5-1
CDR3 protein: CASSRSGRDGGELFF
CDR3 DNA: TGCGCCAGCAGCCGTAGCGGGAGGGATGGCGGGGAGCTGTTTTTT

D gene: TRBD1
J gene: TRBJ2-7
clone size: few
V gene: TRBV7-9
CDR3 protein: CASSLMGQTYEQYF
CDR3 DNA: TGTGCCAGCAGCTTAATGGGACAGACGTACGAGCAGTACTTC

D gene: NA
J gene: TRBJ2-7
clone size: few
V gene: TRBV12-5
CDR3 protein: CASGLGHPPYRILSYEQYF
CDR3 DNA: TGTGCTAGTGGTCTAGGACACCCCCCCTACCGGATCCTTTCCTACGAGCAGTACTTC

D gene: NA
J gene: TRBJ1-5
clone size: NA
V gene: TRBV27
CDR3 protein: CASTLERDTSKCNQPQHF
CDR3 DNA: TGTGCCAGCACTTTAGAGAGGGACACCTCAAAATGCAATCAGCCCCAGCATTTT

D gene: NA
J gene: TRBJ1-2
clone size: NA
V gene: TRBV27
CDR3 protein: CASSPRGGIYGYTF
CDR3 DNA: TGTGCCAGCAGTCCCCGGGGGGGGATCTATGGCTACACCTTC